The next 32 T cell receptor beta chains were all read from a single sample in a study of cytomegalovirus exposure and HLA in healthy donors. The PCR ran on 60 Vbeta and 13 Jbeta primers. Generated by immunoSEQ multiplex PCR, the TCRdb table keeps only in-frame clones and is missing some. The sample carries some 120,000 clones, over 60% recorded once. Specimen: PBMCs. Receptors were obtained from a man aged 18 to 29 in good health and CMV-seropositive.

The gene calls are TRBV25-1 and TRBJ1-1, with TRBD1 matching over 7 bases. The CDR3 has 13 amino acids. With V trimmed by 5 bases and J by 3 bases, 3 bases remained unmatched. Germline-derived CDR1 and CDR2 are MGHDK and SYGVNS. The CDR3 is CASSPQGDTEAFF. In DNA form, the CDR3 reads TGTGCCAGCAGTCCTCAGGGGGACACTGAAGCTTTCTTT.

V is TRBV27 and J is TRBJ2-6; TRBD1 agrees at 9 bases. The V gene end was trimmed by 9 bases and the J gene end by 4 bases; junction bases not matched to a gene: 7. Looked up from germline, CDR1 is MNHEY and CDR2 is SMNVEV (reference sequence). The CDR3 loop spans 15 amino acids. CDR3 residues: CASSWTGAGANVLTF. CDR3 in DNA: TGTGCCAGTTCTTGGACAGGGGCCGGGGCCAACGTCCTGACTTTC.

CDR3 in DNA: TGTGCCAGCAGACAGGGTGATTCTCCTCAGCCCCAGCATTTT. Translation gives CASRQGDSPQPQHF. The chain joins TRBV6-1 to TRBJ1-5, with D possibly matching TRBD1 (6 bases). V dropped 6 bases and J dropped 6 bases, with 15 bases sitting between them. The CDR3 extends over 14 amino acids. CDR1 and CDR2 from the germline V gene are MNHNS and SASEGT.

A few counts support this clone. The chain combines TRBV7-8 with TRBJ1-4; TRBD1 is a possible D gene (6 bases). Trimming took off 4 bases at V and 3 bases at J, with 12 bases between the two ends. The CDR3 consists of 15 residues. Germline CDR1 is SGHVS and CDR2 is FQNEAQ. The CDR3 DNA follows: TGTGCCAGCAGCTCCCAGGGGTGGCCTAATGAAAAACTGTTTTTT. Translation gives CASSSQGWPNEKLFF.

The chain couples TRBV4-1 to TRBJ1-1; D is ambiguous. The germline V and J ends were trimmed by 0 bases and 6 bases, with 14 bases remaining between them. Germline V lookup: CDR1 MGHRA, CDR2 YSYEKL. The CDR3 length is 15 residues. The CDR3 protein is CASSQDRGFFAEAFF. The CDR3 DNA is TGCGCCAGCAGCCAAGATCGGGGTTTTTTCGCTGAAGCTTTCTTT.

The chain has TRBV4-1 and TRBJ1-1; TRBD1 aligns across 8 bases. The CDR3 contains 14 residues. After removal of 2 bases from V and 8 bases from J, the junction contained 7 bases not matched to a gene. Germline lookup yields CDR1 MGHRA and CDR2 YSYEKL. In nucleotides, the CDR3 is TGCGCCAGCAGCCAACCCGGACAGGGTGCGGAAGCTTTCTTT. It specifies CASSQPGQGAEAFF.

The chain recombines TRBV7-6 with TRBJ1-1, with a possible D match to TRBD1 (5 bases). The CDR3 length is 14 residues. V lost 5 bases to trimming and J lost 2 bases, with 12 bases between them. The germline CDR1 and CDR2 sequences are SGHVS and FNYEAQ. As DNA, the CDR3 is TGTGCCAGCAGCCCCGGAAGGGGCAACACTGAAGCTTTCTTT. Protein product: CASSPGRGNTEAFF.

This rearrangement joins TRBV5-6 to TRBJ2-7; unclear D gene. The germline V gene has CDR1 SGHDT and CDR2 YYEEEE. Deletions cut 4 bases from V and 1 base from J, with 9 bases between. The CDR3 runs to 13 residues. The CDR3 bases are TGTGCCAGCAGCGAAAAACAGTCCTACGAGCAGTACTTC. This sequence encodes CASSEKQSYEQYF.

This rearrangement joins TRBV7-6 to TRBJ1-1, with D maybe TRBD1 (6 bases). V gave up 8 bases and J gave up 2 bases, with 21 bases separating them. The germline V gene has CDR1 SGHVS and CDR2 FNYEAQ. The length of the CDR3 is 16 residues. In nucleotides, the CDR3 is TGTGCCAGCGCCCCGTTATCCGGGACACTTAACACTGAAGCTTTCTTT. Its protein is CASAPLSGTLNTEAFF.

This chain uses TRBV28 with TRBJ1-4; D remains ambiguous. V lost 7 bases to trimming and J lost 5 bases, with 5 bases between them. Germline V lookup: CDR1 MDHEN, CDR2 SYDVKM. CDR3 length: 11 residues. As DNA, the CDR3 is TGTGCCAGCAAGGAGAATGAAAAACTGTTTTTT. Translated: CASKENEKLFF.

Worth noting for this clone: An end of the junction does not agree with germline; a read error may underlie this. The chain joins TRBV7-9 to TRBJ1-2, with D hard to call. CDR1 and CDR2 (germline): SEHNR, FQNEAQ (reference sequence). The CDR3 is 11 residues long. CDR3 coding DNA: TGTTCCAGCAGCTTAGAACGGGGCTACACCTTC. As protein: CSSSLERGYTF.

The chain couples TRBV4-1 to TRBJ2-7, with 10 bases lining up with TRBD1. This CDR3 spans 16 amino acids. Germline V gene data show CDR1 as MGHRA and CDR2 as YSYEKL. Unmatched junction bases numbered 8, after V lost 1 base and J lost 5 bases. CDR3 sequence (DNA): TGCGCCAGCAGCCAAGCCCCCGGGGACAGGGGAGACGAGCAGTACTTC. Translation: CASSQAPGDRGDEQYF.

The chain is built from TRBV7-9 and TRBJ1-1, with 9 nucleotides matching TRBD1. This CDR3 region has 14 residues. The V gene end was trimmed by 3 bases and the J gene end by 7 bases; junction bases not matched to a gene: 6. The germline gives CDR1 SEHNR, CDR2 FQNEAQ (reference sequence). This chain's CDR3 is CASSLTGGGGEAFF. CDR3 nucleotides: TGTGCCAGCAGCTTGACAGGGGGTGGAGGTGAAGCTTTCTTT.

In this sample, this clone turned up a few times. The chain is built from TRBV6-6 and TRBJ2-7; perhaps TRBD2 as D (6 bases). Germline CDR1 reads MNHNY; CDR2 reads SVGAGI (reference sequence). Trimming stripped 6 bases from V and 0 bases from J, with 12 bases between. The CDR3 covers 14 residues. The CDR3 region is CASSRDGSSYEQYF. Written as DNA, the CDR3 is TGTGCCAGCAGCCGGGACGGGAGCTCCTACGAGCAGTACTTC.

This clone counts as medium-sized. This chain uses TRBV25-1 with TRBJ1-1, with 9 positions matching TRBD1. Germline CDR1 and CDR2: MGHDK and SYGVNS. This CDR3 contains 14 residues. The junction had 10 bases not matched to a gene; V was cut back by 11 bases and J by 3 bases. The CDR3 sequence is CASEQGAPDTEAFF. The CDR3 region has the DNA TGTGCCTCAGAACAGGGGGCTCCTGACACTGAAGCTTTCTTT.

The V and J genes are TRBV7-6 and TRBJ2-5; tentatively, D is TRBD2 (5 bases). The J call could be wrong; TRBJ2-7 is a better fit for the DNA end. The CDR3 loop spans 14 amino acids. CDR1 SGHVS and CDR2 FNYEAQ come from the germline V gene. CDR3 amino acids: CASSLAGAPYEQYF. The CDR3 DNA reads TGTGCCAGCAGCTTAGCGGGAGCGCCCTACGAGCAGTACTTC.

V is TRBV14 and J is TRBJ2-5; weak D call: TRBD2 (6 bases). Germline V gives CDR1 SGHDN, CDR2 FVKESK. The CDR3 is made up of 17 amino acids. The V gene lost 4 bases and the J gene lost 4 bases, with 22 bases spanning the gap. CDR3 loop: CASSPGWGETGLETQYF. The DNA of the CDR3 is TGTGCCAGCAGCCCCGGATGGGGGGAGACCGGCCTAGAGACCCAGTACTTC.

This clone was seen a single time. This sequence joins TRBV27 and TRBJ1-1, with 8 bases lining up with TRBD1. The trim removed 6 bases at V and 10 bases at J, leaving 10 bases unmatched. This CDR3 has 13 residues. Germline CDR1 reads MNHEY; CDR2 reads SMNVEV (reference sequence). DNA of the CDR3: TGTGCCAGCAGCTTTGCTCAGGGGGCCGGAGCTTTCTTT. As protein: CASSFAQGAGAFF.

This chain uses TRBV7-8 with TRBJ1-1; the match to TRBD1 covers 8 bases. This CDR3 contains 13 residues. The germline gives CDR1 SGHVS, CDR2 FQNEAQ. J was trimmed by 6 bases and V by 5 bases; bases with no gene match: 5. The CDR3 sequence is CASSEGQEPEAFF. In nucleotides, the CDR3 is TGTGCCAGCAGCGAGGGACAGGAACCTGAAGCTTTCTTT.

The chain has TRBV4-1 and TRBJ2-5; D unresolved. The CDR3 length is 13 residues. Trimming took off 0 bases at V and 5 bases at J, with 7 bases between the two ends. Germline V gene lookup returns CDR1 MGHRA and CDR2 YSYEKL. The CDR3 DNA follows: TGCGCCAGCAGCCAAGATTTGAGGGAGACCCAGTACTTC. Translating gives CASSQDLRETQYF.

The chain uses TRBV19 and TRBJ1-2; 8 bases agree with TRBD1. The CDR3 is 16 residues long. V was clipped by 5 bases and J by 8 bases; unmatched bases: 16. Per the germline V gene, CDR1 is LNHDA and CDR2 is SQIVND (reference sequence). The CDR3 loop reads CASSRIPGQDPRGYTF. As DNA, the CDR3 is TGTGCCAGTAGTCGGATTCCGGGACAGGACCCTAGAGGCTACACCTTC.

Points on this clone: At one of its ends the junction is not consistent with the germline gene, which may arise from a read error. The chain joins TRBV6-1 to TRBJ2-5, with TRBD1 matching 8 bases. From germline, CDR1 is MNHNS and CDR2 SASEGT. The CDR3 spans 15 residues. DNA of the CDR3: TGTGCCAGCAGAGAAGCAGGGGGCTGGCAAGAGACCCAGTACTTC. It yields the protein CASREAGGWQETQYF.

The rearrangement links TRBV5-1 to TRBJ2-5, with TRBD1 identical over 8 bases. The CDR3 runs 16 residues. Trimming took 3 bases from V and 5 from J; bases not matched to a gene: 12. The germline gives CDR1 SGHRS, CDR2 YFSETQ. The CDR3 loop reads CASSSTGQGDWETQYF. The DNA for the CDR3 is TGCGCCAGCAGCTCGACCGGACAGGGAGATTGGGAGACCCAGTACTTC.

The chain links TRBV14 to TRBJ1-1; D remains unclear. The germline CDR1 and CDR2 sequences are SGHDN and FVKESK. This CDR3 contains 15 residues. Trimming cost V 3 bases and J 5 bases, with 16 bases left between them. The CDR3 loop reads CASSHGRRSGTEAFF. The DNA of the CDR3 is TGTGCCAGCAGCCATGGCAGGCGAAGTGGTACTGAAGCTTTCTTT.

The V gene is TRBV6-5, the J gene TRBJ2-1, with D perhaps TRBD2 (6 bases). In germline, CDR1 is MNHEY, CDR2 SVGAGI. The V end lost 2 bases, the J end lost 5 bases, and 16 bases lay between the germline ends. This CDR3 contains 16 residues. The CDR3 here is CASSYGRTGTHNEQFF. The CDR3 coding sequence is TGTGCCAGCAGTTACGGGCGGACGGGGACTCACAATGAGCAGTTCTTC.

The rearrangement joins TRBV10-1 to TRBJ1-2; no clear D gene. This CDR3 has 13 residues. V was shortened by 2 bases and J by 8 bases, with 12 bases between the two germline ends. Germline CDR1 and CDR2: WNHNN and SYGVQD (reference sequence). The CDR3 is CASSESLADGYTF. DNA for the CDR3: TGCGCCAGCAGTGAGAGCTTAGCGGACGGCTACACCTTC.

Notes on this clone: The junction and the germline gene differ at one end; a read error may be behind it. The chain employs TRBV4-1 and TRBJ2-3, with D possibly TRBD1 on 5 matching bases. The CDR3 spans 15 residues. CDR1 MGHRA and CDR2 YSYEKL come from the germline V gene. For the CDR3, the DNA is TGCGCCAGCAGCCAAGGTCAAGGGAACACAGGTACGCAGTATTTT. Its protein product is CASSQGQGNTGTQYF.

This clone was seen a single time. The V and J genes are TRBV11-2 and TRBJ2-3; D is unresolved. The CDR3 has 16 amino acids. V was pared by 5 bases and J by 0 bases, with 15 bases between. Germline V gene data show CDR1 as SGHAT and CDR2 as FQNNGV. The CDR3 loop reads CASSPMISPSTDTQYF. CDR3 nucleotide sequence: TGTGCCAGCAGCCCGATGATTAGCCCGAGCACAGATACGCAGTATTTT.

This sequence joins TRBV10-3 and TRBJ2-7, with D possibly TRBD2 on 6 matching bases. V lost 3 bases and J lost 3, with 21 bases in between. Germline lookup yields CDR1 ENHRY and CDR2 SYGVKD. This CDR3 spans 17 amino acids. The CDR3 protein is CAISDAGLVGIGYEQYF. CDR3 bases: TGTGCCATCAGTGATGCGGGACTGGTGGGGATCGGCTACGAGCAGTACTTC.

This clone came up a few times. This chain joins TRBV9 and TRBJ2-2, with 8 positions matching TRBD1. The CDR3 sequence is 14 residues long. Germline V gene data show CDR1 as SGDLS and CDR2 as YYNGEE. V shed 3 bases and J 5 bases; nucleotides not matched to a gene: 3. CDR3 coding DNA: TGTGCCAGCAGCGCCCGGACAGGGACCGGGGAGCTGTTTTTT. Translating it yields CASSARTGTGELFF.

The rearrangement joins TRBV10-3 to TRBJ1-5, with D maybe TRBD1 (6 bases). CDR3 length equals 14 residues. V lost 2 bases and J lost 2, with 7 bases in between. The germline V gene has CDR1 ENHRY and CDR2 SYGVKD. The CDR3 DNA sequence: TGTGCCATCAGTGAGGCAGGGGGCAATCAGCCCCAGCATTTT. Protein product: CAISEAGGNQPQHF.

This clone appeared a few times. As DNA, the CDR3 is TGCGCCAGCAGCTCCCTGACTAGCGGGGTCCAAGAGACCCAGTACTTC. It encodes CASSSLTSGVQETQYF. The chain recombines TRBV5-1 with TRBJ2-5, with 11 bases matching TRBD2. There are 16 residues in the CDR3. Trimming cost V 3 bases and J 1 base; bases outside gene matches: 5. In germline, CDR1 is SGHRS, CDR2 YFSETQ.